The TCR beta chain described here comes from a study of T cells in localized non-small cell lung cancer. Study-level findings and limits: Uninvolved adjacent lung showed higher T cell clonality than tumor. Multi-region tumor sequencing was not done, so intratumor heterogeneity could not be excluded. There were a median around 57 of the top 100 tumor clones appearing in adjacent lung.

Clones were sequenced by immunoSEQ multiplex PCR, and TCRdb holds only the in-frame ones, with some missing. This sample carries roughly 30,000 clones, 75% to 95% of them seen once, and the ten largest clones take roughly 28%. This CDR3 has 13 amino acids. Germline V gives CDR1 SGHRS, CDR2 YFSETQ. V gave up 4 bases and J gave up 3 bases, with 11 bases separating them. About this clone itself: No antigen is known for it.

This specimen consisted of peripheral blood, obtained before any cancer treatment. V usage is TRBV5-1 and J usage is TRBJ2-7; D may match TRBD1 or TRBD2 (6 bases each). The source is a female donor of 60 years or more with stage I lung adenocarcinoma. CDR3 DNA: TGCGCCAGCAGCCAACAGGGACTCTACGAGCAGTACTTC. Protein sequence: CASSQQGLYEQYF. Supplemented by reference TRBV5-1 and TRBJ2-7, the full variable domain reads KAGVTQTPRYLIKTRGQQVTLSCSPISGHRSVSWYQQTPGQGLQFLFEYFSETQRNKGNFPGRFSGRQFSNSRSEMNVSTLELGDSALYLCASSQQGLYEQYFGPGTRLTVT.